The table lists the clone carrying this TCR beta chain with a few counts. The antigen is not known. The sample comes from a study of T cell repertoires in cytomegalovirus infection. The study, taken as a whole, reports: Dominant in the ex vivo response were TCR beta clonotypes restricted by HLA-C and specific for CMV. The study identified carriers of CMV plus the relevant HLA from cumulative public TCR beta family frequency.

TCRdb re-analysed the reads in MiXCR, keeping a single row per CDR3 protein. The data hold about 24,000 distinct CDR3 sequences, with around 21% observed a single time. The germline gives CDR1 SGDLS, CDR2 YYNGEE. The CDR3 runs 15 residues. Trimming cost V 3 bases and J 5 bases; bases outside gene matches: 4. The chain recombines TRBV9 with TRBJ2-7; 14 nucleotides align to TRBD2. This clonotype was obtained from a human donor in good health (CMV status not recorded). Some clones in this sample may be carry-over from other donors' samples. Sequenced here: CD8+ T cells from cultured PBMCs, sampled from culture after CMV antigen stimulation. The CDR3 loop reads CASSAGTSGGNEQYF. Here the CDR3 DNA reads TGTGCCAGCAGCGCTGGGACTAGCGGGGGTAACGAGCAGTACTTC.